There are a few counts of the clone carrying this TCR beta chain. These data belong to a study of blood T cell repertoires in COVID-19. Study details: Nucleic acid was either cDNA or gDNA, and it came from T cells, B-cell-depleted T cells, or PBMCs.

Under the authors' procedure: Cell counts per sample came from amplifying reference gene primers. Clones were read by immunoSEQ multiplex PCR, and TCRdb kept only the in-frame ones, dropping some. The V and J calls and clone size come from that table; D and trimming were worked out from the DNA. The sample lists 290,000 or so clones; 85% to 90% were seen once. V was clipped by 1 base and J by 5 bases, with 15 bases between them. Germline V lookup: CDR1 LGHNA, CDR2 YSLEER. The CDR3 is 17 amino acids. Material: peripheral blood. The TCR originated in a man in his 70s with acute or convalescent COVID-19. J is TRBJ1-6 and V is TRBV4-3; the D gene is possibly TRBD1 (5 bases). The CDR3 DNA is TGCGCCAGCAGCCAAGTGGTTGGCCCAGGGAATAATTCACCCCTCCACTTT. Its protein is CASSQVVGPGNNSPLHF.